This T cell receptor (beta chain) is drawn from a study of blood T cell repertoires in COVID-19. The overall study: Material from acute and convalescent COVID-19 was sourced from the United States, Italy and Spain.

Libraries were prepared by immunoSEQ multiplex PCR; TCRdb keeps only in-frame clonotypes and omits some of them. Of more than 150,000 clones listed, 86% are singletons. This CDR3 region has 16 residues. The V end was cut by 3 bases, the J end by 0 bases, with 12 bases between. CDR1 is LNHDA and CDR2 is SQIVND in the germline V gene (reference sequence). This TCR derives from a man between 65 and 79 years old with active or convalescent COVID-19. The chain links TRBV19 to TRBJ1-5, with D possibly being TRBD1 (5 bases). Material: peripheral blood. The DNA of the CDR3 is TGTGCCAGTAGTATCCTCCCAGGGTTTAGCAATCAGCCCCAGCATTTT. Its translation: CASSILPGFSNQPQHF. Full variable domain (rest looked up from reference TRBV19 and TRBJ1-5): DGGITQSPKYLFRKEGQNVTLSCEQNLNHDAMYWYRQDPGQGLRLIYYSQIVNDFQKGDIAEGYSVSREKKESFPLTVTSAQKNPTAFYLCASSILPGFSNQPQHFGDGTRLSIL.